This entry lists 30 T cell receptor beta chains sequenced from one sample in a study of T cell responses to AZD1222 COVID-19 vaccine. Assay: immunoSEQ multiplex PCR; the TCRdb copy retains only in-frame clones and omits some. The sample holds 160,000 or so clones; 85% to 95% are singletons and the top ten take about 4.6%. Material: peripheral blood, obtained 28 days after the second AZD1222 dose. These receptors were obtained from an adult who received the AZD1222 COVID-19 vaccine.

This sequence joins TRBV3-1 (or the pseudogene TRBV3-2) and TRBJ2-3; TRBD2 aligns across 11 bases. The CDR3 contains 15 residues. Germline V CDR1 and CDR2: LGHDT, YNNKEL (reference sequence). J lost 3 bases, V lost 3 bases, and 2 bases had no gene match. CDR3 DNA sequence: TGTGCCAGCAGCCATCGGACTAGCGGGACAGATACGCAGTATTTT. This codes for CASSHRTSGTDTQYF.

The chain recombines TRBV3-1 (or the pseudogene TRBV3-2) with TRBJ1-2; D not certain. Germline values: CDR1 LGHDT, CDR2 YNNKEL (reference sequence). The V end was cut by 0 bases, the J end by 4 bases, with 12 bases between. This CDR3 region has 15 residues. This chain's CDR3 is CASSQDGIGLYGYTF. The DNA for the CDR3 is TGTGCCAGCAGCCAAGATGGTATAGGGCTCTATGGCTACACCTTC.

About this clone itself: This is likely a read error, given that the CDR3 carries no conserved phenylalanine or tryptophan at its end. The DNA is omitted, as the CDR3 cannot be located on it reliably, and the CDR3 follows TCRdb's listing. The V gene is TRBV21-1, the J gene TRBJ1-1; TRBD1, the table's D call, was not compared with the DNA. TRBV21-1 has pseudogene status. From its first to its last residue, the CDR3 has 15 amino acids. The CDR3 here is CASSSTGDIGTEAFL.

This sequence joins TRBV10-1 and TRBJ2-7; 8 nucleotides match TRBD1. Per the germline V gene, CDR1 is WNHNN and CDR2 is SYGVQD (reference sequence). The junction had 7 bases not matched to a gene; V was cut back by 10 bases and J by 2 bases. The CDR3 spans 13 residues. CDR3 DNA sequence: TGCGCCATGACCAGGGGGCCAACCTACGAGCAGTACTTC. It yields the protein CAMTRGPTYEQYF.

This clone was observed once. This chain joins TRBV7-9 and TRBJ2-7, with D maybe TRBD1 (5 bases). V was pared by 5 bases and J by 0 bases, with 11 bases between. The CDR3 has 14 amino acids. Germline V gene sequence: CDR1 SEHNR, CDR2 FQNEAQ (reference sequence). This chain's CDR3 is CASSRGTYSYEQYF. The CDR3 DNA reads as TGTGCCAGCAGCAGGGGCACATACTCCTACGAGCAGTACTTC.

This sequence joins TRBV4-3 and TRBJ1-1, with D maybe TRBD1 (6 bases). This CDR3 has 18 amino acids. Germline assignment: CDR1 LGHNA and CDR2 YSLEER. The V and J ends lost 0 bases and 3 bases respectively, with 20 bases between them. This CDR3 reads CASSQEWNRASYDTEAFF. In nucleotides, the CDR3 is TGCGCCAGCAGCCAAGAGTGGAACAGGGCGTCTTACGACACTGAAGCTTTCTTT.

The rearrangement links TRBV10-3 to TRBJ2-1, with D unclear. The CDR3 length is 14 residues. The V end lost 2 bases, the J end lost 8 bases, and 13 bases lay between the germline ends. Germline V gives CDR1 ENHRY, CDR2 SYGVKD. The CDR3 nucleotides read TGTGCCATCAGTGAGAGGGCGGACGGCGATGAGCAGTTCTTC. Encoded protein: CAISERADGDEQFF.

The genes are TRBV5-6 and TRBJ2-7; the D is unclear. This CDR3 has 13 residues. Per germline, CDR1 SGHDT and CDR2 YYEEEE. V gave up 2 bases and J gave up 0 bases, with 6 bases separating them. As DNA, the CDR3 is TGTGCCAGCAGCTTCTCCGGCTCCTACGAGCAGTACTTC. It yields the protein CASSFSGSYEQYF.

V gene TRBV4-3 combines with J gene TRBJ1-6; possible D gene TRBD1, 6 bases. The CDR3 loop spans 15 amino acids. CDR1 is LGHNA and CDR2 is YSLEER in the germline V gene. V gave up 2 bases and J gave up 7 bases, with 12 bases separating them. The CDR3 coding sequence is TGCGCCAGCAGCCAAACTGAAACAGGGAATTCACCCCTCCACTTT. Translation gives CASSQTETGNSPLHF.

This chain connects TRBV6-5 to TRBJ2-4, with D perhaps TRBD1 or TRBD2 (6 bases each). This CDR3 has 15 residues. V was pared by 5 bases and J by 5 bases, with 16 bases between. The V gene's germline CDR1 is MNHEY and CDR2 SVGAGI. The CDR3 DNA is TGTGCCAGCAGTCCCTCCGGGGGCAACCAAAACATTCAGTACTTC. It specifies CASSPSGGNQNIQYF.

This clone appeared a few times. The V call is TRBV19, the J call TRBJ1-1; tentatively, D is TRBD1 (6 bases). With 2 bases removed from V and 3 bases from J, the gap between germline ends came to 10 bases. Germline values: CDR1 LNHDA, CDR2 SQIVND (reference sequence). The CDR3 spans 14 residues. The DNA for the CDR3 is TGTGCCAGTAGTATATCCAGGGGTTACACTGAAGCTTTCTTT. Its translation is CASSISRGYTEAFF.

CDR3 sequence reads: CASSPGGVSPLHF. The CDR3 DNA is TGTGCCAGCAGCCCGGGGGGGGTCTCACCCCTCCACTTT. The chain has TRBV14 and TRBJ1-6; D is possibly TRBD1 (5 bases). The germline gives CDR1 SGHDN, CDR2 FVKESK. The length of the CDR3 is 13 residues. Trimming took 4 bases from V and 10 from J, leaving 11 bases between them. Full variable domain (missing parts from reference TRBV14 and TRBJ1-6): EAGVTQFPSHSVIEKGQTVTLRCDPISGHDNLYWYRRVMGKEIKFLLHFVKESKQDESGMPNNRFLAERTGGTYSTLKVQPAELEDSGVYFCASSPGGVSPLHFGNGTRLTVT.

The J gene is TRBJ2-7, the V gene TRBV2; TRBD1 matches 12 bases. J lost 3 bases, V lost 7 bases, and 4 bases had no gene match. The germline CDR1 and CDR2 sequences are SNHLY and FYNNEI. The CDR3 is made up of 14 amino acids. The CDR3: CASTRDRGRYEQYF. CDR3 bases: TGTGCCAGCACTCGGGACAGGGGGCGCTACGAGCAGTACTTC.

The chain couples TRBV18 to TRBJ2-3; D is perhaps TRBD1 (6 bases). The CDR3 loop spans 13 amino acids. Germline V gene lookup returns CDR1 KGHSH and CDR2 LQKENI. Deletions cut 4 bases from V and 5 bases from J, with 10 bases between. The CDR3 spells CASSQGGKDTQYF. DNA of the CDR3: TGTGCCAGCTCACAAGGGGGTAAAGATACGCAGTATTTT.

J is TRBJ1-5 and V is TRBV19; D might be TRBD1 (5 bases). This CDR3 comprises 19 residues. V lost 5 bases to trimming and J lost 1 base, with 24 bases between them. Germline values: CDR1 LNHDA, CDR2 SQIVND (reference sequence). CDR3 sequence: CASSPRSPPRVSSNQPQHF. CDR3 in DNA: TGTGCCAGTAGTCCTCGATCCCCCCCCAGGGTGTCGAGCAATCAGCCCCAGCATTTT.

V and J are TRBV28 and TRBJ2-7, with 11 positions matching TRBD2. CDR1 is MDHEN and CDR2 is SYDVKM in the germline V gene. The V gene end was trimmed by 5 bases and the J gene end by 3 bases; junction bases not matched to a gene: 6. The CDR3 consists of 15 residues. The CDR3 coding sequence is TGTGCCAGCAGTAAAACTAGCGGGGGTTTCTACGAGCAGTACTTC. Its translation: CASSKTSGGFYEQYF.

This chain uses TRBV6-5 with TRBJ1-5; possibly TRBD1 for D (5 bases). Germline CDR1 is MNHEY and CDR2 is SVGAGI. Trimming removed 2 bases at V and 0 bases at J, with 8 bases between. This CDR3 is 15 amino acids long. Here the CDR3 reads CASSYGGDSNQPQHF. Here the CDR3 DNA reads TGTGCCAGCAGTTACGGAGGGGATAGCAATCAGCCCCAGCATTTT.

The chain links TRBV3-1 (or the pseudogene TRBV3-2) to TRBJ2-1; no firm D call. Germline V gene data show CDR1 as LGHDT and CDR2 as YNNKEL (reference sequence). The germline V and J ends were trimmed by 1 base and 4 bases, with 14 bases remaining between them. The CDR3 covers 16 residues. The CDR3 nucleotides are TGTGCCAGCAGCCAAGGGACCTCCCTAATATACAATGAGCAGTTCTTC. It codes for CASSQGTSLIYNEQFF.

This clone has more than one count but fewer than ten. The chain uses TRBV5-1 and TRBJ2-7, with TRBD2 identical over 13 bases. This CDR3 has 15 residues. V was pared by 4 bases and J by 5 bases, with 6 bases of the junction left unmatched. Looked up from germline, CDR1 is SGHRS and CDR2 is YFSETQ. Here the CDR3 reads CASSRGLAGINEQYF. CDR3 bases: TGCGCCAGCAGCCGGGGACTAGCGGGAATTAACGAGCAGTACTTC.

The CDR3 loop is CAGCTAGDEKLFF. In nucleotides, the CDR3 is TGTGCCGGATGTACCGCTGGGGATGAAAAACTGTTTTTT. V gene TRBV30 combines with J gene TRBJ1-4; D gene ambiguous. Germline CDR1 is GTSNPN and CDR2 is SVGIG (reference sequence). The CDR3 sequence is 13 residues long. The ends were cut back, 8 bases at V and 6 bases at J, with 16 bases in the middle.

The chain has TRBV15 and TRBJ2-7, with 10 bases matching TRBD2. The CDR3 is 16 residues long. CDR1 is LNHNV, CDR2 YYDKDF, per germline (reference sequence). The J segment lost 6 bases and the V segment lost 1 base, leaving 9 bases of the junction unmatched. The CDR3 here is CATSRGVGAGGLEQYF. In DNA, the CDR3 is TGTGCCACCAGCAGAGGCGTAGGAGCGGGGGGGCTCGAGCAGTACTTC.

V is TRBV6-5 and J is TRBJ1-4; D is undetermined. V gave up 7 bases and J gave up 8 bases, with 20 bases separating them. Germline V gene sequence: CDR1 MNHEY, CDR2 SVGAGI. The CDR3 sequence is 15 residues long. In nucleotides, the CDR3 is TGTGCCAGCACCCTAGGGTCCTCCGGATACGAAAAACTGTTTTTT. As protein: CASTLGSSGYEKLFF.

V gene TRBV6-6 combines with J gene TRBJ2-3, with D possibly TRBD2 on 6 matching bases. With 6 bases removed from V and 0 bases from J, the gap between germline ends came to 13 bases. The CDR3 length is 15 residues. Germline V CDR1 and CDR2: MNHNY, SVGAGI (reference sequence). For the CDR3, the DNA is TGTGCCAGCAGGGGAGCAGGAGGGAGCACAGATACGCAGTATTTT. This gives the protein CASRGAGGSTDTQYF.

There are a few counts of this clone. This chain uses TRBV5-6 with TRBJ2-7; 7 nucleotides line up with TRBD2. Trimming removed 3 bases from V and 9 bases from J; junction bases left unmatched: 12. Germline CDR1 SGHDT, CDR2 YYEEEE. The CDR3 has 14 amino acids. CDR3 sequence reads: CASSYYSGFSGQYF. The CDR3 DNA reads as TGTGCCAGCAGCTATTATAGCGGGTTTAGCGGGCAGTACTTC.

The CDR3 DNA is TGCGCCAGCGGGTGGGGGGGCCTTCCCCGGGGATGCAATCAGCCCCAGCATTTT. As protein: CASGWGGLPRGCNQPQHF. This rearrangement joins TRBV10-1 to TRBJ1-5; TRBD1 might be the D (6 bases). Trimming removed 8 bases from V and 2 bases from J, with 25 bases in between. There are 18 residues in the CDR3. Per the germline V gene, CDR1 is WNHNN and CDR2 is SYGVQD (reference sequence).

In its sample, this clone was seen once. The rearrangement uses TRBV11-2 and TRBJ2-1; D is unclear. The CDR3 covers 12 residues. V dropped 5 bases and J dropped 7 bases, with 9 bases sitting between them. Germline assignment: CDR1 SGHAT and CDR2 FQNNGV. The CDR3 DNA follows: TGTGCCAGCAGCCTCCACCGGAATGAGCAGTTCTTC. As protein: CASSLHRNEQFF.

The chain is built from TRBV10-3 and TRBJ1-6, with 8 bases aligning to TRBD1. Germline V gene sequence: CDR1 ENHRY, CDR2 SYGVKD. The V segment lost 8 bases and the J segment 7 bases; nucleotides outside the gene matches: 1. The CDR3 spans 12 residues. The CDR3 sequence is CAIRTGNSPLHF. The CDR3 DNA reads as TGTGCCATCCGGACAGGGAATTCACCCCTCCACTTT.

The chain recombines TRBV19 with TRBJ2-4, with TRBD2 matching over 10 bases. Germline CDR1 and CDR2: LNHDA and SQIVND (reference sequence). V lost 4 bases to trimming and J lost 4 bases; unmatched junction nucleotides: 10. This CDR3 has 17 amino acids. The CDR3 DNA sequence: TGTGCCAGTAGTACCCACCAGGCTAGCGGGAGTAAAAACATTCAGTACTTC. Amino acids: CASSTHQASGSKNIQYF.

This chain connects TRBV28 to TRBJ2-7; 8 bases are a match to TRBD2. CDR1 and CDR2 from the germline V gene are MDHEN and SYDVKM. J lost 6 bases, V lost 6 bases, and 16 bases had no gene match. The CDR3 is 16 amino acids. In DNA form, the CDR3 reads TGTGCCAGCAGCCCTATCTCCGGGACTAGGTCTCGCGAGCAGTACTTC. Its protein product is CASSPISGTRSREQYF.

This clone was observed a single time. The chain combines TRBV10-2 with TRBJ2-7; no reliable D call. Per germline, CDR1 WSHSY and CDR2 SAAADI. Trimming removed 2 bases at V and 2 bases at J, with 13 bases between. The CDR3 is made up of 15 amino acids. Here the CDR3 reads CASSERPHGTYEQYF. CDR3 DNA: TGCGCCAGCAGTGAGAGACCACATGGTACCTACGAGCAGTACTTC.